This entry lists 22 T cell receptor beta chains sequenced from one sample in a study of PD-1 blockade in classical Hodgkin lymphoma. Every single patient, without exception, relapsed after autologous stem cell transplantation, and brentuximab vedotin exposure varied. Sequenced by immunoSEQ multiplex PCR; TCRdb stores in-frame clones only, minus some. This repertoire shows about 43,000 clones, around three quarters found once; its top ten account for about 3%. The input for sequencing was peripheral blood mononuclear cells (PBMCs), taken before the second cycle of nivolumab. The receptors here all came from a human donor with classical Hodgkin lymphoma.

V gene TRBV6-4 combines with J gene TRBJ2-1; TRBD1 or TRBD2 may be the D gene (5 bases each). The CDR3 covers 15 residues. In germline, CDR1 is MRHNA, CDR2 SNTAGT. Between the trimmed V and J ends, which lost 4 bases and 0 bases, there was a span of 10 bases. CDR3 protein: CASSVEGSSYNEQFF. The CDR3 DNA reads TGTGCCAGCAGTGTTGAGGGGAGCTCCTACAATGAGCAGTTCTTC.

For this clone: The sample has other DNA sequences that encode this CDR3 too. This chain joins TRBV7-9 and TRBJ1-1; no clear D gene. In germline, CDR1 is SEHNR, CDR2 FQNEAQ (reference sequence). This CDR3 has 11 residues. Between the trimmed V and J ends, which lost 3 bases and 4 bases, there was a span of 3 bases. The CDR3 region has the DNA TGTGCCAGCAGCTTGGGCACTGAAGCTTTCTTT. Encoded protein: CASSLGTEAFF.

This clone was found once. The chain has TRBV28 and TRBJ1-5; no reliable D call. CDR1 and CDR2 from the germline V gene are MDHEN and SYDVKM. V was trimmed by 5 bases and J by 9 bases, leaving 20 bases between them. The CDR3 runs to 15 residues. The CDR3 region has the DNA TGTGCCAGCAGTCAATTATGGACCGATGGAGGGCCCCAGCATTTT. Translating gives CASSQLWTDGGPQHF.

The chain is built from TRBV12-2 and TRBJ2-1; the table names TRBD2, a call not compared with the DNA. TRBV12-2 is marked as a pseudogene. The CDR3 has 15 residues. As DNA, the CDR3 is TGTGCAAGTCGCTTGGCGGGAAACTTCCTCAATGAGCAGTTCTTC. Its protein product is CASRLAGNFLNEQFF.

This chain joins TRBV7-6 and TRBJ2-1; 7 nucleotides line up with TRBD2. The junction had 4 bases not matched to a gene; V was cut back by 6 bases and J by 2 bases. Looked up from germline, CDR1 is SGHVS and CDR2 is FNYEAQ. The CDR3 is 14 residues long. The CDR3 nucleotides are TGTGCCAGCAGAAGCGGGGTAGCCTACAATGAGCAGTTCTTC. As protein: CASRSGVAYNEQFF.

The chain combines TRBV5-5 with TRBJ1-2; D is possibly TRBD1 (6 bases). This CDR3 has 13 amino acids. V lost 4 bases and J 5 bases, leaving 12 bases between the germline ends. Germline V CDR1 and CDR2: SGHKS, YYEKEE (reference sequence). DNA for the CDR3: TGTGCCAGCAGCCTCGGGGGGGCATATGGCTACACCTTC. It specifies CASSLGGAYGYTF.

J is TRBJ2-7 and V is TRBV9; D gene ambiguous. Germline CDR1 SGDLS, CDR2 YYNGEE. CDR3 length: 15 residues. The V end was cut by 0 bases, the J end by 2 bases, with 12 bases between. The CDR3 DNA follows: TGTGCCAGCAGCGTAGGAGTGACTTCGACCTACGAGCAGTACTTC. Translating it yields CASSVGVTSTYEQYF.

This clone came up once. This chain connects TRBV27 to TRBJ2-1, with a tentative D call TRBD2 (6 bases). V lost 4 bases to trimming and J lost 2 bases, with 12 bases between them. The length of the CDR3 is 15 residues. Germline assignment: CDR1 MNHEY and CDR2 SMNVEV (reference sequence). CDR3 region: CASSYIAVPYNEQFF. The CDR3 DNA is TGTGCCAGCAGTTATATAGCGGTCCCCTACAATGAGCAGTTCTTC.

V usage is TRBV21-1 and J usage is TRBJ1-4. TRBV21-1 is annotated as a pseudogene. The CDR3 covers 15 residues. CDR3 in amino acids: CASSKAAQLGEKLFF. CDR3 DNA: TGTGCCAGCAGCAAAGCGGCGCAACTGGGTGAAAAACTGTTTTTT.

This rearrangement joins TRBV4-2 to TRBJ1-5; TRBD1 is a possible D gene (5 bases). This CDR3 is 14 amino acids long. V was trimmed by 0 bases and J by 9 bases, leaving 12 bases between them. From germline, CDR1 is LGHNA and CDR2 YNFKEQ. DNA of the CDR3: TGTGCCAGCAGCCAAGATGACGGGGGAGGGCCCCAGCATTTT. Encoded protein: CASSQDDGGGPQHF.

This clone came up once. This rearrangement joins TRBV27 to TRBJ2-3; TRBD2 matches 11 bases. Germline V gives CDR1 MNHEY, CDR2 SMNVEV (reference sequence). V dropped 5 bases and J dropped 2; count of bases not matched to a gene: 3. The CDR3 covers 15 residues. The CDR3 protein is CASSVAGGFTDTQYF. The CDR3 nucleotides are TGTGCCAGCAGTGTAGCGGGGGGGTTCACAGATACGCAGTATTTT.

CDR3 sequence: CASSSTSGAANNEQFF. The CDR3 DNA sequence: TGTGCCAGCAGCTCGACTAGCGGAGCTGCGAACAATGAGCAGTTCTTC. The chain couples TRBV6-6 to TRBJ2-1; the match to TRBD2 covers 9 bases. J lost 5 bases, V lost 6 bases, and 11 bases had no gene match. Germline lookup yields CDR1 MNHNY and CDR2 SVGAGI (reference sequence). The CDR3 consists of 16 residues.

Comments on this clone: The same CDR3 arises from other DNA sequences in this sample as well. V and J are TRBV7-6 and TRBJ1-1; 7 bases are shared with TRBD1. The V and J ends lost 5 bases and 4 bases, in that order; junction bases with no gene match: 7. The germline gives CDR1 SGHVS, CDR2 FNYEAQ. This CDR3 region has 14 residues. For the CDR3, the DNA is TGTGCCAGCAGCGCAAGGGGGCGAAGCACTGAAGCTTTCTTT. Residues: CASSARGRSTEAFF.

This clone appeared a single time. The chain links TRBV7-9 to TRBJ1-2; D gene uncertain. Germline assignment: CDR1 SEHNR and CDR2 FQNEAQ (reference sequence). Trimming stripped 5 bases from V and 8 bases from J, with 15 bases between. CDR3 length: 13 residues. This chain's CDR3 is CASSGRREEGYTF. CDR3 DNA sequence: TGTGCCAGCAGCGGGCGGAGGGAAGAGGGCTACACCTTC.

V is TRBV4-3 and J is TRBJ2-4; 9 nucleotides match TRBD1. Germline V gene lookup returns CDR1 LGHNA and CDR2 YSLEER. Trimming at V came to 4 bases and at J to 6 bases, leaving 4 bases not matched to a gene. The CDR3 has 14 residues. The CDR3 region has the DNA TGCGCCAGCAGCCTTTCGGACAGGGGAAACATTCAGTACTTC. Its protein product is CASSLSDRGNIQYF.

In this sample, this clone turned up many times. The chain has TRBV18 and TRBJ2-1; the D is unclear. Trimming removed 6 bases from V and 7 bases from J, with 19 bases in between. The CDR3 extends over 15 amino acids. Germline V gene data show CDR1 as KGHSH and CDR2 as LQKENI. The CDR3 DNA reads TGTGCCAGCTCCCTTCATCCTCTTCGTGAAAATGAGCAGTTCTTC. Translated, it gives CASSLHPLRENEQFF.

The rearrangement links TRBV27 to TRBJ2-2, with D tentatively TRBD2 (5 bases). Trimming cost V 4 bases and J 4 bases, with 13 bases left between them. The CDR3 is 15 amino acids. CDR1 and CDR2 (germline): MNHEY, SMNVEV (reference sequence). In DNA form, the CDR3 reads TGTGCCAGCAGTTCGGCACCCGCGGGCACCGGGGAGCTGTTTTTT. Amino acids: CASSSAPAGTGELFF.

The chain employs TRBV6-6 and TRBJ1-1; perhaps TRBD1 as D (5 bases). V gave up 2 bases and J gave up 1 base, with 5 bases separating them. The germline CDR1 and CDR2 sequences are MNHNY and SVGAGI (reference sequence). CDR3 length equals 13 residues. The CDR3 coding sequence is TGTGCCAGCAGTTACCAGGGGAACACTGAAGCTTTCTTT. Translating it yields CASSYQGNTEAFF.

This chain uses TRBV5-1 with TRBJ2-3; 13 bases fit TRBD2. The CDR3 is 21 residues long. Looked up from germline, CDR1 is SGHRS and CDR2 is YFSETQ. V lost 0 bases and J lost 8; bases outside the gene matches: 21. CDR3 region: CASSLEPWDRRTSGRVGTQYF. DNA of the CDR3: TGCGCCAGCAGCTTGGAACCTTGGGACCGCCGGACTAGCGGGAGAGTTGGTACGCAGTATTTT.

The rearrangement joins TRBV28 to TRBJ2-1; maybe TRBD2 (6 bases). The CDR3 extends over 12 amino acids. With 11 bases removed from V and 6 bases from J, the gap between germline ends came to 14 bases. Germline CDR1 and CDR2: MDHEN and SYDVKM. The CDR3 region is CAARRGGNEQFF. The CDR3 region has the DNA TGTGCCGCGAGAAGGGGAGGCAATGAGCAGTTCTTC.

In its sample, this clone was seen once. The CDR3 protein is CASSEWGGQELDTQYF. CDR3 coding DNA: TGTGCCAGCAGTGAGTGGGGGGGACAGGAGCTAGATACGCAGTATTTT. The rearrangement links TRBV25-1 to TRBJ2-3; tentatively, D is TRBD1 (8 bases). There are 16 residues in the CDR3. V was shortened by 3 bases and J by 5 bases, with 18 bases between the two germline ends. Germline CDR1 is MGHDK and CDR2 is SYGVNS. The full variable domain, in which reference TRBV25-1 and TRBJ2-3 provide the parts outside the CDR3, is EADIYQTPRYLVIGTGKKITLECSQTMGHDKMYWYQQDPGMELHLIHYSYGVNSTEKGDLSSESTVSRIRTEHFPLTLESARPSHTSQYLCASSEWGGQELDTQYFGPGTRLTVL.

The count of this clone is one. The rearrangement uses TRBV30 and TRBJ2-7; D ambiguous. Deletions cut 2 bases from V and 2 bases from J, with 10 bases between. The CDR3 is 13 amino acids. The germline V gene has CDR1 GTSNPN and CDR2 SVGIG (reference sequence). CDR3 region: CAWSRDAAYEQYF. CDR3 sequence (DNA): TGTGCCTGGAGTAGGGATGCAGCCTACGAGCAGTACTTC.